Following are 30 T cell receptor beta chains from one sample sequenced in a study of OX40 agonist ivuxolimab in advanced cancers. This table comes from immunoSEQ multiplex PCR, and its TCRdb copy is limited to in-frame clones, with some not included. Of over 80,000 clones listed, 80% to 90% are singletons. Sequencing was performed on CD4+ or CD8+ T cells sorted from blood, taken in a trial of the OX40 agonist ivuxolimab. These receptors were taken from an adult with an advanced solid tumor such as melanoma, head and neck, liver or kidney cancer.

The J gene is TRBJ2-3, the V gene TRBV7-2; perhaps D is TRBD1 or TRBD2 (5 bases each). V gave up 0 bases and J gave up 8 bases, with 9 bases separating them. Germline values: CDR1 SGHTA, CDR2 FQGNSA. The CDR3 sequence is 13 residues long. For the CDR3, the DNA is TGTGCCAGCAGCTTAGCCGGGGCTGGTACGCAGTATTTT. Its translation is CASSLAGAGTQYF.

The chain recombines TRBV6-5 with TRBJ1-1, with D unclear. Germline V gene sequence: CDR1 MNHEY, CDR2 SVGAGI. This CDR3 spans 14 amino acids. Trimming left V 3 bases short and J 0 bases short, with 8 bases between. The CDR3 coding sequence is TGTGCCAGCAGTTATTCTGAGATGAACACTGAAGCTTTCTTT. Amino acids: CASSYSEMNTEAFF.

This clone was found once. The genes are TRBV7-9 and TRBJ2-7; 11 bases agree with TRBD2. CDR1 SEHNR and CDR2 FQNEAQ come from the germline V gene (reference sequence). Trimming at V came to 7 bases and at J to 6 bases, leaving 5 bases not matched to a gene. This CDR3 is 13 amino acids long. CDR3 protein: CASKLAGVGEQYF. The CDR3 DNA reads TGTGCCAGCAAACTAGCGGGAGTAGGCGAGCAGTACTTC.

This clone was seen just once. The chain combines TRBV6-6 with TRBJ2-3; no firm D call. This CDR3 has 15 residues. V was trimmed by 5 bases and J by 5 bases, leaving 17 bases between them. Germline lookup yields CDR1 MNHNY and CDR2 SVGAGI (reference sequence). The CDR3 is CASSPPEVAVDTQYF. CDR3 in DNA: TGTGCCAGCAGTCCCCCCGAGGTAGCTGTAGATACGCAGTATTTT.

V gene TRBV19 combines with J gene TRBJ1-1; D is unresolved. Trimming removed 1 base from V and 7 bases from J, with 10 bases in between. This CDR3 is built from 13 residues. Germline V gene lookup returns CDR1 LNHDA and CDR2 SQIVND (reference sequence). The DNA for the CDR3 is TGTGCCAGTAGTATAGCCACGGGGAATGAAGCTTTCTTT. This translates into CASSIATGNEAFF. Using reference TRBV19 and TRBJ1-1 for the parts outside the CDR3, the full variable domain is DGGITQSPKYLFRKEGQNVTLSCEQNLNHDAMYWYRQDPGQGLRLIYYSQIVNDFQKGDIAEGYSVSREKKESFPLTVTSAQKNPTAFYLCASSIATGNEAFFGQGTRLTVV.

The rearrangement links TRBV7-9 to TRBJ2-5; TRBD2 is a possible D gene (6 bases). CDR3 size: 14 residues. V lost 3 bases and J 3 bases, leaving 11 bases between the germline ends. Germline CDR1 SEHNR, CDR2 FQNEAQ (reference sequence). For the CDR3, the DNA is TGTGCCAGCAGCTTTTGGCGGGGAGAAGAGACCCAGTACTTC. The encoded protein is CASSFWRGEETQYF.

This chain uses TRBV11-2 with TRBJ2-5, with D uncertain. This CDR3 region has 12 residues. V lost 8 bases and J lost 2, with 9 bases in between. Germline values: CDR1 SGHAT, CDR2 FQNNGV. The CDR3 DNA follows: TGTGCCAGCGGTAAGACGCAAGAGACCCAGTACTTC. Residues: CASGKTQETQYF.

This clone was recorded once. The CDR3 region has the DNA TGTGCCAGCACCTGGGGGGAAGGAGATACGCAGTATTTT. Protein sequence: CASTWGEGDTQYF. This sequence joins TRBV14 and TRBJ2-3, with D tentatively TRBD2 (6 bases). CDR1 and CDR2 from the germline V gene are SGHDN and FVKESK. The ends were cut back, 7 bases at V and 5 bases at J, with 13 bases in the middle. The CDR3 loop spans 13 amino acids.

This clone was counted once. The rearrangement uses TRBV9 and TRBJ2-3, with D possibly being TRBD2 (5 bases). This CDR3 is 13 amino acids long. Germline V gene sequence: CDR1 SGDLS, CDR2 YYNGEE. Trimming stripped 4 bases from V and 6 bases from J, with 12 bases between. The CDR3 nucleotides read TGTGCCAGCAGCACCAGCGGCGTGGATACGCAGTATTTT. Protein sequence: CASSTSGVDTQYF. Variable domain in full (rest from reference TRBV9 and TRBJ2-3): DSGVTQTPKHLITATGQRVTLRCSPRSGDLSVYWYQQSLDQGLQFLIQYYNGEERAKGNILERFSAQQFPDLHSELNLSSLELGDSALYFCASSTSGVDTQYFGPGTRLTVL.

The chain couples TRBV6-6 to TRBJ1-2; TRBD1 matches 10 bases. Looked up from germline, CDR1 is MNHNY and CDR2 is SVGAGI (reference sequence). The CDR3 is 14 residues long. V lost 6 bases, J lost 8 bases, and 9 bases stayed unmatched. CDR3 nucleotides: TGTGCCAGCAGAGAACAAGGACAGGGGGACGGCTACACCTTC. Translation gives CASREQGQGDGYTF.

The genes are TRBV19 and TRBJ2-1; tentatively, D is TRBD2 (6 bases). The CDR3 has 17 residues. Per germline, CDR1 LNHDA and CDR2 SQIVND (reference sequence). V was trimmed by 4 bases and J by 6 bases, leaving 22 bases between them. Here the CDR3 reads CASSRGGARVGGNEQFF. Written as DNA, the CDR3 is TGTGCCAGTAGTAGGGGCGGGGCTCGGGTAGGAGGCAATGAGCAGTTCTTC.

V gene TRBV12-5 combines with J gene TRBJ2-5; D call uncertain. Trimming cost V 1 base and J 4 bases, with 7 bases left between them. The CDR3 consists of 13 residues. Per the germline V gene, CDR1 is LGHNT and CDR2 is FRNRAP. The CDR3 bases are TGTGCTAGTGGTTTGGGGGCGTTAGAGACCCAGTACTTC. Protein sequence: CASGLGALETQYF.

The count of this clone is one. V gene TRBV4-3 combines with J gene TRBJ2-1, with D possibly matching TRBD1 (6 bases). Looked up from germline, CDR1 is LGHNA and CDR2 is YSLEER. V dropped 3 bases and J dropped 5 bases, with 11 bases sitting between them. The length of the CDR3 is 14 residues. CDR3 coding DNA: TGCGCCAGCAGCCACAGGGGACGCCACAATGAGCAGTTCTTC. Translated: CASSHRGRHNEQFF.

In its sample, this clone was seen once. The rearrangement links TRBV20-1 to TRBJ2-1; no definite D call. From germline, CDR1 is DFQATT and CDR2 SNEGSKA (reference sequence). The CDR3 has 11 residues. V was shortened by 4 bases and J by 5 bases, with 6 bases between the two germline ends. CDR3 sequence: CSAIRNNEQFF. Here the CDR3 DNA reads TGCAGTGCTATCCGGAACAATGAGCAGTTCTTC.

The CDR3 sequence: CAIRDLWGTVNTEAFF. The CDR3 DNA reads TGTGCCATCAGGGACCTCTGGGGTACGGTGAACACTGAAGCTTTCTTT. The genes are TRBV10-3 and TRBJ1-1, with no clear D. V lost 6 bases and J 0 bases, leaving 17 bases between the germline ends. Looked up from germline, CDR1 is ENHRY and CDR2 is SYGVKD. There are 16 residues in the CDR3.

The genes are TRBV2 and TRBJ2-1, with 15 bases aligning to TRBD2. There are 15 residues in the CDR3. The V gene end was trimmed by 4 bases and the J gene end by 10 bases; junction bases not matched to a gene: 5. CDR1 is SNHLY and CDR2 is FYNNEI in the germline V gene. The CDR3 DNA sequence: TGTGCCAGCAGTGGGACTAGCGGGAGGGCGCAGGAGCAGTTCTTC. It translates to CASSGTSGRAQEQFF. Variable domain in full (rest from reference TRBV2 and TRBJ2-1): EPEVTQTPSHQVTQMGQEVILRCVPISNHLYFYWYRQILGQKVEFLVSFYNNEISEKSEIFDDQFSVERPDGSNFTLKIRSTKLEDSAMYFCASSGTSGRAQEQFFGPGTRLTVL.

The genes are TRBV7-2 and TRBJ2-3; D unresolved. The germline V gene encodes CDR1 SGHTA and CDR2 FQGNSA. This CDR3 is built from 16 residues. V dropped 1 base and J dropped 5 bases, with 16 bases sitting between them. CDR3 DNA sequence: TGTGCCAGCAGCTTAGGCACAGCCTACAAAGGAGATACGCAGTATTTT. This gives the protein CASSLGTAYKGDTQYF.

J is TRBJ2-7 and V is TRBV5-1; no definite D call. Germline CDR1 is SGHRS and CDR2 is YFSETQ. This CDR3 comprises 13 residues. V was shortened by 1 base and J by 5 bases, with 10 bases between the two germline ends. The CDR3 nucleotides are TGCGCCAGCAGCTTGAGACCTTGGAACGAGCAGTACTTC. Encoded protein: CASSLRPWNEQYF.

The chain uses TRBV15 and TRBJ2-7, with D perhaps matching TRBD2 (6 bases). The germline V and J ends were trimmed by 4 bases and 2 bases, with 9 bases remaining between them. This CDR3 is 13 amino acids long. From germline, CDR1 is LNHNV and CDR2 YYDKDF (reference sequence). The CDR3 loop reads CATSNGGAYEQYF. The CDR3 DNA reads as TGTGCCACCAGCAACGGAGGGGCCTACGAGCAGTACTTC. The variable domain in full, completed from reference TRBV15 and TRBJ2-7, reads DAMVIQNPRYQVTQFGKPVTLSCSQTLNHNVMYWYQQKSSQAPKLLFHYYDKDFNNEADTPDNFQSRRPNTSFCFLDIRSPGLGDTAMYLCATSNGGAYEQYFGPGTRLTVT.

The chain has TRBV4-1 and TRBJ1-2; D remains unclear. The V and J ends lost 4 bases and 7 bases respectively, with 19 bases between them. The germline CDR1 and CDR2 sequences are MGHRA and YSYEKL. The CDR3 has 15 amino acids. The DNA of the CDR3 is TGCGCCAGCAGCCCCTCCTTAATTCAAGGAGGTGGCTACACCTTC. This sequence encodes CASSPSLIQGGGYTF.

This chain links TRBV6-1 with TRBJ1-4, with 7 bases aligning to TRBD1. CDR3 length: 16 amino acids. Per germline, CDR1 MNHNS and CDR2 SASEGT. After removal of 1 base from V and 3 bases from J, the junction contained 5 bases not matched to a gene. CDR3: CASSEGYGTANEKLFF. The CDR3, as DNA: TGTGCCAGCAGTGAAGGGTACGGGACAGCTAATGAAAAACTGTTTTTT.

The chain joins TRBV10-3 to TRBJ1-1; D remains ambiguous. The V end was cut by 9 bases, the J end by 2 bases, with 7 bases between. Germline CDR1 is ENHRY and CDR2 is SYGVKD. The CDR3 has 11 amino acids. CDR3 nucleotides: TGTGCCATAAGAGAAAACACTGAAGCTTTCTTT. Its protein product is CAIRENTEAFF.

The rearrangement joins TRBV18 to TRBJ2-7; possible D gene TRBD2, 6 bases. Trimming removed 5 bases from V and 5 bases from J, with 19 bases in between. Germline values: CDR1 KGHSH, CDR2 LQKENI. This CDR3 contains 15 residues. The CDR3 here is CASSAGTSPGHEQYF. As DNA, the CDR3 is TGTGCCAGCTCAGCCGGGACTTCCCCCGGCCACGAGCAGTACTTC.

The gene calls are TRBV5-1 and TRBJ2-7; D is perhaps TRBD1 (5 bases). The CDR3 is 14 residues long. Germline CDR1 and CDR2: SGHRS and YFSETQ. Trimming removed 4 bases from V and 3 bases from J, with 14 bases in between. CDR3 DNA: TGCGCCAGCAGCCCGAACGGCCAGGGCTACGAGCAGTACTTC. It codes for CASSPNGQGYEQYF.

The chain is built from TRBV9 and TRBJ2-1; 14 bases are shared with TRBD2. The CDR3 sequence is 15 residues long. Trimming at V came to 2 bases and at J to 10 bases, leaving 5 bases not matched to a gene. Germline assignment: CDR1 SGDLS and CDR2 YYNGEE. The CDR3 loop is CASSVRLAGGLEQFF. For the CDR3, the DNA is TGTGCCAGCAGCGTTCGACTAGCGGGAGGGCTAGAGCAGTTCTTC. Full variable domain (remainder filled in from reference TRBV9 and TRBJ2-1): DSGVTQTPKHLITATGQRVTLRCSPRSGDLSVYWYQQSLDQGLQFLIQYYNGEERAKGNILERFSAQQFPDLHSELNLSSLELGDSALYFCASSVRLAGGLEQFFGPGTRLTVL.

CDR3 loop: CAWSVAEKETQYF. CDR3 nucleotides: TGTGCCTGGAGTGTAGCTGAGAAGGAGACCCAGTACTTC. The chain couples TRBV30 to TRBJ2-5; D unclear. CDR1 and CDR2 (germline): GTSNPN, SVGIG (reference sequence). V lost 0 bases and J lost 5, with 10 bases in between. CDR3 length: 13 amino acids.

This sequence joins TRBV7-8 and TRBJ2-7; TRBD2 aligns across 7 bases. This CDR3 spans 16 amino acids. Germline V gene sequence: CDR1 SGHVS, CDR2 FQNEAQ. Trimming at V came to 4 bases and at J to 6 bases, leaving 15 bases not matched to a gene. CDR3 DNA: TGTGCCAGCAGCTCCATCTGGACTAGTGGAGTTGGCGAGCAGTACTTC. It codes for CASSSIWTSGVGEQYF.

This clone was observed a single time. Relative to the germline gene, one junction end is altered; a read error may explain this. V usage is TRBV7-7 and J usage is TRBJ2-3, with D perhaps being TRBD1 or TRBD2 (6 bases each). Germline lookup yields CDR1 SSHAT and CDR2 FNYEAQ (reference sequence). This CDR3 has 15 amino acids. The CDR3 loop is CASSLKGGVTDTQYF. The CDR3 bases are TGTGCTAGCAGCTTAAAGGGGGGAGTCACAGATACGCAGTATTTT.

The chain combines TRBV2 with TRBJ1-2; 10 bases line up with TRBD1. The V and J ends lost 9 bases and 5 bases, in that order; junction bases with no gene match: 6. There are 13 residues in the CDR3. Germline V gene data show CDR1 as SNHLY and CDR2 as FYNNEI. This CDR3 is CASQGQGIYGYTF. In DNA form, the CDR3 reads TGTGCCAGTCAGGGACAGGGGATTTATGGCTACACCTTC.

The chain employs TRBV11-3 and TRBJ1-2; 7 nucleotides align to TRBD1. The germline CDR1 and CDR2 sequences are SGHNT and YENEEA. This CDR3 has 14 amino acids. Unmatched junction bases numbered 5, after V lost 7 bases and J lost 0 bases. This CDR3 is CASTQGGSNYGYTF. The CDR3 DNA is TGTGCCAGCACCCAAGGGGGCTCTAACTATGGCTACACCTTC. Variable domain in full (rest from reference TRBV11-3 and TRBJ1-2): EAGVVQSPRYKIIEKKQPVAFWCNPISGHNTLYWYLQNLGQGPELLIRYENEEAVDDSQLPKDRFSAERLKGVDSTLKIQPAELGDSAVYLCASTQGGSNYGYTFGSGTRLTVV.